The clone carrying this TCR beta chain was seen many times. This sample was taken from a study of CD4 and CD8 cells across lung adenocarcinoma regions. The V and J ends lost 4 bases and 5 bases, in that order; junction bases with no gene match: 3. The CDR3 is 14 residues long. Germline V CDR1 and CDR2: MNHNS, SASEGT. TCRdb processed the PCR reads anew with MiXCR; each CDR3 protein has one entry. Of some 25,000 distinct CDR3 sequences listed, about half are singletons. Donors had localized lung adenocarcinoma, a non-small cell lung cancer. Sequences were obtained from CD8+ T cells from the center of a lung tumor. The chain is built from TRBV6-1 and TRBJ1-5; TRBD1 aligns across 9 bases. The TCR was taken from a male donor with lung adenocarcinoma. The CD4 and CD8 labels of this study may be unreliable. CDR3 loop: CASSGYRGHQPQHF. The DNA of the CDR3 is TGTGCCAGCAGTGGATACAGGGGGCATCAGCCCCAGCATTTT.